The clone carrying this T cell receptor (beta chain) was picked up many times. Antigen unknown. This entry belongs to a study of T-cell reconstitution after alpha-beta-depleted transplantation in children. The study's findings and limits: Expanded graft clones numbering several hundred reportedly gave rise to alpha-beta T cells about two months after transplant. Hyperexpanded clones declined; after one year, newly produced T cells mostly supplied diversity.

CDR3 length: 16 amino acids. Germline values: CDR1 SGHTA, CDR2 FQGTGA. V dropped 5 bases and J dropped 0 bases, with 15 bases sitting between them. TCRbeta library construction was performed incorporating unique molecular identifiers. TCRdb used MiXCR to reprocess the PCR reads, holding one entry per CDR3 protein. The profile shows hundreds of thousands of distinct CDR3 sequences, around a tenth of them singletons. This TCR came from a male patient between 2 and 15 years old who had a stem cell transplant for chronic granulomatous disease, so the T cells may come from the graft donor. The sample here was peripheral blood, taken 180 days after TCRalphabeta/CD19-depleted stem cell transplant. This chain joins TRBV7-3 and TRBJ2-3; D remains ambiguous. The CDR3 nucleotides are TGTGCCAGCAGCCCCGACCCCTATACTAGCACAGATACGCAGTATTTT. This translates into CASSPDPYTSTDTQYF.